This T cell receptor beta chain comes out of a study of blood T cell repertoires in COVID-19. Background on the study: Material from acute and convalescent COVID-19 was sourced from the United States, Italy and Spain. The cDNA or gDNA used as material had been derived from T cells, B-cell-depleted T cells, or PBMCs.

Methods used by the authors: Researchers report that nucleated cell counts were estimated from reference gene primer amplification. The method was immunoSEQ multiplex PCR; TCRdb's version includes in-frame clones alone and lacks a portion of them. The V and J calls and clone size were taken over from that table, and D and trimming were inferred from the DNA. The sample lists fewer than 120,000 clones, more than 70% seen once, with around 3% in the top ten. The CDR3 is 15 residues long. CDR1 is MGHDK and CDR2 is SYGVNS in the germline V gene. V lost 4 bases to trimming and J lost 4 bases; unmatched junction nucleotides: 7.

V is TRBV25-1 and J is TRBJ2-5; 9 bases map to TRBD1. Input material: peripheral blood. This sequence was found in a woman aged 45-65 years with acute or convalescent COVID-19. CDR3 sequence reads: CASSVTDRGLETQYF. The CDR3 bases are TGTGCCAGCAGTGTTACGGACAGGGGTTTAGAGACCCAGTACTTC.